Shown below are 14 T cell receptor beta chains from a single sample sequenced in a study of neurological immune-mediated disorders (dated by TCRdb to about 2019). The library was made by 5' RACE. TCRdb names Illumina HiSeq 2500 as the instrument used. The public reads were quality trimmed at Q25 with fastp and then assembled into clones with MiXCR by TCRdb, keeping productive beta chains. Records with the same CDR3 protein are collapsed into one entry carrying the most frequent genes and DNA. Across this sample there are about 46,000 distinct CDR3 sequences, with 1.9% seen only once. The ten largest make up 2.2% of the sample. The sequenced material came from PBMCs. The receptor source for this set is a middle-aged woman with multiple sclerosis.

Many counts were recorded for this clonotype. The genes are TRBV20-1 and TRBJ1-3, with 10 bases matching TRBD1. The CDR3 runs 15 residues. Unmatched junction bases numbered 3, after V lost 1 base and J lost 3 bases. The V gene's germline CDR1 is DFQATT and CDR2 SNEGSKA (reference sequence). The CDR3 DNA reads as TGCAGTGCTAGAGGACAGGGGGCGCGTGGAAACACCATATATTTT. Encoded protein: CSARGQGARGNTIYF.

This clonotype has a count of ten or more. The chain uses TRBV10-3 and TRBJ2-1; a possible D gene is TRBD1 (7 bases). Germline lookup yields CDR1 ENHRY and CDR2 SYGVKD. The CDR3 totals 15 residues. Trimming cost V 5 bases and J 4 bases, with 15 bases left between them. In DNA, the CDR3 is TGTGCCATCAGTCCAGACAGGGCGGGGTACAATGAGCAGTTCTTC. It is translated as CAISPDRAGYNEQFF.

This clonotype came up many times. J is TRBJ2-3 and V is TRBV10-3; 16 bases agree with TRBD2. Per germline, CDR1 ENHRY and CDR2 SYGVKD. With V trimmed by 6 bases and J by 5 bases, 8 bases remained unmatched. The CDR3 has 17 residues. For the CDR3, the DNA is TGTGCCATCAGCGACCGGGGACTAGCGGGGGGGGGAGATACGCAGTATTTT. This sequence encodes CAISDRGLAGGGDTQYF.

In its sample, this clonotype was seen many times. In DNA form, the CDR3 reads TGCAGCGTTGAGCGACAGACTGGAAACACCATATATTTT. It specifies CSVERQTGNTIYF. The chain is built from TRBV29-1 and TRBJ1-3, with a weak D call TRBD1 (5 bases). From germline, CDR1 is SQVTM and CDR2 ANQGSEA. CDR3 length: 13 amino acids. V was trimmed by 3 bases and J by 2 bases, leaving 8 bases between them.

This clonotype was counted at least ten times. CDR3 in amino acids: CSAGGQARNTEAFF. In nucleotides, the CDR3 is TGCAGTGCAGGCGGACAGGCGAGGAACACTGAAGCTTTCTTT. The rearrangement joins TRBV20-1 to TRBJ1-1; 7 bases agree with TRBD1. There are 14 residues in the CDR3. The trim removed 6 bases at V and 1 base at J, leaving 8 bases unmatched. The germline CDR1 and CDR2 sequences are DFQATT and SNEGSKA (reference sequence).

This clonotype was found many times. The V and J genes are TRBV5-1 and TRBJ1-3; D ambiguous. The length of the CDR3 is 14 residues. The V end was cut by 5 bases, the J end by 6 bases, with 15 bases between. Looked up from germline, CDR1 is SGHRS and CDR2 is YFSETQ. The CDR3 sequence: CASRPGPRENTIYF. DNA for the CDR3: TGCGCCAGCAGACCCGGTCCGAGGGAAAACACCATATATTTT.

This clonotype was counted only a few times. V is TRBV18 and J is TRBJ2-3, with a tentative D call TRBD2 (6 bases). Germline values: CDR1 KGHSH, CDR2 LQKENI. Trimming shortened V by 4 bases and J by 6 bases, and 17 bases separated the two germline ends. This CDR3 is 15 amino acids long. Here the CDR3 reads CASSRDFGEWDTQYF. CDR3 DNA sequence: TGTGCCAGCTCACGGGACTTCGGAGAGTGGGATACGCAGTATTTT.

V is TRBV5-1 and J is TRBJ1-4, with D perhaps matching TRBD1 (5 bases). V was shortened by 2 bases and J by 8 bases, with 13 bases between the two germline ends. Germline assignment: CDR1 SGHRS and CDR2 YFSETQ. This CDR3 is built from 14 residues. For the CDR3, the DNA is TGCGCCAGCAGCTTTGCGCAGGGTGGCGAAAAACTGTTTTTT. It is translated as CASSFAQGGEKLFF. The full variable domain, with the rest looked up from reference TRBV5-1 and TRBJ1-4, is KAGVTQTPRYLIKTRGQQVTLSCSPISGHRSVSWYQQTPGQGLQFLFEYFSETQRNKGNFPGRFSGRQFSNSRSEMNVSTLELGDSALYLCASSFAQGGEKLFFGSGTQLSVL.

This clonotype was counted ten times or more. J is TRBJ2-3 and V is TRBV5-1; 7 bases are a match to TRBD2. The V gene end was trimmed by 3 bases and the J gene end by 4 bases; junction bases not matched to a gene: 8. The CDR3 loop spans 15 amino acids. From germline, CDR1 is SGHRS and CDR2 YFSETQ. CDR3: CASSYQAGSPDTQYF. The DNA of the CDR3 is TGCGCCAGCAGCTACCAAGCGGGGTCCCCAGATACGCAGTATTTT.

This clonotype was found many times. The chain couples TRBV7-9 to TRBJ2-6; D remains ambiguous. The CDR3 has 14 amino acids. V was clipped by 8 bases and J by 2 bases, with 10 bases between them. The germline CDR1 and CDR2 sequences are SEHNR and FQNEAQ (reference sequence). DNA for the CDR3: TGTGCCAGCTTCCCTCTAGCTGGGGCCAACGTCCTGACTTTC. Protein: CASFPLAGANVLTF. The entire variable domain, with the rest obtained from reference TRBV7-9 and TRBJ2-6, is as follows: DTGVSQNPRHKITKRGQNVTFRCDPISEHNRLYWYRQTLGQGPEFLTYFQNEAQLEKSRLLSDRFSAERPKGSFSTLEIQRTEQGDSAMYLCASFPLAGANVLTFGAGSRLTVL.

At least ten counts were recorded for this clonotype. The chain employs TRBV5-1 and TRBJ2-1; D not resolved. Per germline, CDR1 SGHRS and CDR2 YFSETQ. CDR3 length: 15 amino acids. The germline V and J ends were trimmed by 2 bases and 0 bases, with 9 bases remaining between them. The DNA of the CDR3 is TGCGCCAGCAGCTTAAACTCCAACTCCTACAATGAGCAGTTCTTC. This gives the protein CASSLNSNSYNEQFF.

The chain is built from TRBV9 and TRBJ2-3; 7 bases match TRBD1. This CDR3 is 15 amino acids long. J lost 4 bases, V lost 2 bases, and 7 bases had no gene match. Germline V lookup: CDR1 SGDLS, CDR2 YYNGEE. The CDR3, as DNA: TGTGCCAGCAGCGTCTCCCCCAGGGGGTCAGATACGCAGTATTTT. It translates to CASSVSPRGSDTQYF.

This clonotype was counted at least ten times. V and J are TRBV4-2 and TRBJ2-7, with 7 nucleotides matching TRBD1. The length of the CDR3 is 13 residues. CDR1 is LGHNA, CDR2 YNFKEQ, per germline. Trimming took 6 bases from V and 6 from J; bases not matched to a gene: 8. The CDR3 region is CASSVTGTFEQYF. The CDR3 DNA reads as TGTGCCAGCAGTGTGACAGGGACCTTCGAGCAGTACTTC.

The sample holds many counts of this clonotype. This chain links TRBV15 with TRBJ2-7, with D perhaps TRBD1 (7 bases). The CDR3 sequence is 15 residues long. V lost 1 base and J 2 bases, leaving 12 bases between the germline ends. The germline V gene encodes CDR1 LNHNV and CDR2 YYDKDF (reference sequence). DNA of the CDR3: TGTGCCACCAGCAGAGGCGGGACAGCCGCCTACGAGCAGTACTTC. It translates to CATSRGGTAAYEQYF.